This T cell receptor beta chain comes out of a study of blood T cell repertoires in COVID-19 (dated by TCRdb to 2020 to 2021). Regarding the study in general: The collaborator samples originated in the United States, Italy and Spain and spanned the acute and convalescent phases of COVID-19. The dataset comprised deeply sampled blood TCRbeta repertoires from subjects exposed to, actively infected with, or recovered from COVID-19. Where available, HLA class I and class II types were obtained from metadata supplied by the sample provider rather than from assay-based typing. Samples were obtained from the ongoing ImmuneRACE study (first 160 participants) and from 1,000 to 1,500 subjects provided by 6 global collaborators. The repertoires were released in a freely available public database intended as a resource for research on the immune response to SARS-CoV-2. Nearly every sample came with metadata listing a de-identified subject ID, COVID-19 status, age in years and sex. The prospective study material was composed of cDNA or gDNA derived from T cells, B-cell-depleted T cells, or PBMCs.

Another Seattle source contributed samples from volunteer blood donors who had recovered from COVID-19. Collaborating institutions collected whole blood in K2EDTA tubes following their own protocols. For TCRbeta analysis, collaborator samples were shipped as frozen whole blood, as isolated PBMCs, or as DNA extracted from either sample type. About this clone itself: Its antigen is unknown. The input lacks base qualities; no much larger clone sits a single base away.

TCRbeta CDR3 regions were amplified from genomic DNA by means of the immunoSEQ Assay, a bias-controlled multiplex PCR. The study's own analysis went as follows. The number of nucleated cells in each sample was estimated from the amplification of reference gene primers within the assay. To quantify the absolute abundance of each unique TCRbeta CDR3 rearrangement, sequence reads were collapsed and filtered. For each sample, productive Simpson clonality was calculated as the square root of Simpson's diversity index across productive rearrangements. Imported from immuneACCESS, the table was reduced by TCRdb to in-frame sequences with V and J called. These copies leave out some clones; in studies compared against another copy, an unresolved V gene accounts for under half, and the cause of the remainder is not known. V and J calls and clone size are those listed in that table; D and trimming were worked out from the DNA. A total of under 250,000 clones appear in this sample, under 90% of them only once. The ten top clones hold roughly 5% of the sample.

General study outcomes and caveats: Clinical and demographic metadata were provided uncurated, with the amount varying by source and participant.

The TCR sequence derives from a woman aged 60-70 years who had recovered from COVID-19. Sequences were obtained from peripheral blood.

The DNA is as follows: TGTGCCAGCAGCGTTCTTGGAAACACCATATATTTT. This yields the protein CASSVLGNTIYF. Recombination linked TRBV2 to TRBJ1-3, with no confidently assigned D gene. The CDR3 measures 12 amino acids from cysteine to phenylalanine. Only the CDR3 region is kept as DNA, spanning 36 bases read in frame from base 1. From a lookup of the germline V gene, CDR1 and CDR2 are SNHLY and FYNNEI. The V end loses 6 bases and the J end loses 3 bases, and a stretch of 6 bases separates them.